This T cell receptor (beta chain) derives from a study of T cells in localized non-small cell lung cancer. Study-wide results and caveats: Increased T cell density in blood showed an association with longer overall survival.

Method: immunoSEQ multiplex PCR; TCRdb's copy keeps in-frame clones and lacks some. The repertoire has some 85,000 clones, about 78% of them found once; the top ten carry 15% to 20%. Of note for this clone: Its antigen is not known.

Germline CDR1 is SGHDN and CDR2 is FVKESK. Trimming removed 0 bases at V and 11 bases at J, with 19 bases between. The length of the CDR3 is 16 residues. This TCR derives from a man between 35 and 75 years old with stage II squamous cell lung carcinoma. The rearrangement uses TRBV14 and TRBJ1-4, with D possibly TRBD1 on 5 matching bases. Sample: PBMCs, taken before any cancer treatment. CDR3 sequence reads: CASSQDLPGPYVKLFF. CDR3 bases: TGTGCCAGCAGCCAAGATCTTCCAGGGCCCTACGTGAAACTGTTTTTT.